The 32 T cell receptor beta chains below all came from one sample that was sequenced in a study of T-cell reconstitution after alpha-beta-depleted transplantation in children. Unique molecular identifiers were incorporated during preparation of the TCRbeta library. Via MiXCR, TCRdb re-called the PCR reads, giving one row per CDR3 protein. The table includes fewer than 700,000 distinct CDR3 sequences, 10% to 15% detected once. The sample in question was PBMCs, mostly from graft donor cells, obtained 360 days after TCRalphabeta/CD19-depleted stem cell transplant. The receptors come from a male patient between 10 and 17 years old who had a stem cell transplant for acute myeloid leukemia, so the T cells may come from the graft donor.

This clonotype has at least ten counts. The CDR3 protein is CASSQGPPANTGELFF. CDR3 in DNA: TGTGCCAGCAGCCAAGGTCCGCCGGCGAACACCGGGGAGCTGTTTTTT. This chain joins TRBV4-2 and TRBJ2-2; D gene ambiguous. This CDR3 spans 16 amino acids. Germline V gives CDR1 LGHNA, CDR2 YNFKEQ. V dropped 1 base and J dropped 0 bases, with 9 bases sitting between them.

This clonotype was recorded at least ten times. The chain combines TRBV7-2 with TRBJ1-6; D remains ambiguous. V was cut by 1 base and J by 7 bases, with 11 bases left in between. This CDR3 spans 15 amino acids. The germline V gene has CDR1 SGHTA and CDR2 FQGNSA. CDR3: CASSLGGAGNSPLHF. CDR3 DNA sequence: TGTGCCAGCAGCTTAGGCGGAGCTGGAAATTCACCCCTCCACTTT. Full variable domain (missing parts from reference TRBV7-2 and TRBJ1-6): GAGVSQSPSNKVTEKGKDVELRCDPISGHTALYWYRQSLGQGLEFLIYFQGNSAPDKSGLPSDRFSAERTGGSVSTLTIQRTQQEDSAVYLCASSLGGAGNSPLHFGNGTRLTVT.

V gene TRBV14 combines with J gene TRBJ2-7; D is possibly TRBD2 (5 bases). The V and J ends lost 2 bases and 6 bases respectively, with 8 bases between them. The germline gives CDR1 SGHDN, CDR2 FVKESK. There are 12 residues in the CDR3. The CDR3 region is CASSQSRGEQYF. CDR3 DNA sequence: TGTGCCAGCAGCCAAAGTCGGGGCGAGCAGTACTTC.

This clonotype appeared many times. The CDR3 bases are TGTGCCACCACTACCTTTGACGTGACAGCTAGCTCCTACGAGCAGTACTTC. Protein: CATTTFDVTASSYEQYF. The J gene is TRBJ2-7, the V gene TRBV28, with D maybe TRBD1 (5 bases). The germline V gene has CDR1 MDHEN and CDR2 SYDVKM. V was clipped by 10 bases and J by 0 bases, with 25 bases between them. The CDR3 is made up of 17 amino acids. Complete variable domain (other parts from reference TRBV28 and TRBJ2-7): DVKVTQSSRYLVKRTGEKVFLECVQDMDHENMFWYRQDPGLGLRLIYFSYDVKMKEKGDIPEGYSVSREKKERFSLILESASTNQTSMYLCATTTFDVTASSYEQYFGPGTRLTVT.

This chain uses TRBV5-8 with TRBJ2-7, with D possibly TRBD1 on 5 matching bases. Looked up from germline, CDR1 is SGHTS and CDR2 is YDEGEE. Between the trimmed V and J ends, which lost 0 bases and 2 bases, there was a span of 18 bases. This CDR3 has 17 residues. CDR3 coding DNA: TGTGCCAGCAGCTTGGCATGGGGCAGGGCCGGAACCTACGAGCAGTACTTC. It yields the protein CASSLAWGRAGTYEQYF. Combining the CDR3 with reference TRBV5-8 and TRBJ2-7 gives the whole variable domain EAGVTQSPTHLIKTRGQQATLRCSPISGHTSVYWYQQALGLGLQFLLWYDEGEERNRGNFPPRFSGRQFPNYSSELNVNALELEDSALYLCASSLAWGRAGTYEQYFGPGTRLTVT.

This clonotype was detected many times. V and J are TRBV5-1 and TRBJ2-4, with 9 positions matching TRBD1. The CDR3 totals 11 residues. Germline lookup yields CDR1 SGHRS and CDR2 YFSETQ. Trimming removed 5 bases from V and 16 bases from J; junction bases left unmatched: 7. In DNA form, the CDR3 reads TGCGCCAGCAGTCCCGGGACAGGGTTTTACTTC. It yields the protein CASSPGTGFYF.

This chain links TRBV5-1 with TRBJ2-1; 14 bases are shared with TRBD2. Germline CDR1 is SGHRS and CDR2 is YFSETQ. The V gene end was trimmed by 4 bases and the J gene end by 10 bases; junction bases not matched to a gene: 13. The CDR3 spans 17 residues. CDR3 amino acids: CASSEPTSGRVRREQFF. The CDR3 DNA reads TGCGCCAGCAGCGAGCCGACTAGCGGGAGGGTGCGTCGGGAGCAGTTCTTC. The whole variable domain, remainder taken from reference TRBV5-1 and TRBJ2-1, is KAGVTQTPRYLIKTRGQQVTLSCSPISGHRSVSWYQQTPGQGLQFLFEYFSETQRNKGNFPGRFSGRQFSNSRSEMNVSTLELGDSALYLCASSEPTSGRVRREQFFGPGTRLTVL.

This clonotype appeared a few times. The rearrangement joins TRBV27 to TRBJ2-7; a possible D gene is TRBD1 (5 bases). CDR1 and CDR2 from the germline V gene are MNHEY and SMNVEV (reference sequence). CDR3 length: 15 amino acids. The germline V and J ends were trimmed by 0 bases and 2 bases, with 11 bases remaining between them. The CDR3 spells CASSLSRTLPYEQYF. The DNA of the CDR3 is TGTGCCAGCAGTTTATCCCGGACATTGCCCTACGAGCAGTACTTC.

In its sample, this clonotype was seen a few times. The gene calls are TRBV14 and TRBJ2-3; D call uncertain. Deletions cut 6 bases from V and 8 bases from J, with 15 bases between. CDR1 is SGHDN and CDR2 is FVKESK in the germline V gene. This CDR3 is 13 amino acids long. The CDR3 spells CASSPSKSGTQYF. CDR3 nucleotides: TGTGCCAGCAGTCCGTCGAAGTCGGGTACGCAGTATTTT.

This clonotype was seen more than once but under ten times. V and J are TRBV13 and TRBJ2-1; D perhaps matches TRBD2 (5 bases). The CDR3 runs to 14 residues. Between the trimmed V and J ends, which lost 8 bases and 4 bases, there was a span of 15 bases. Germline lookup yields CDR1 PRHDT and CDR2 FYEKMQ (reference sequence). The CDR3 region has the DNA TGTGCCAGCGGATTAGAGAGGGAGTACAATGAGCAGTTCTTC. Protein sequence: CASGLEREYNEQFF.

The CDR3 DNA reads TGCAGCGTTGGACAGATCAGTGCTTTCTTT. Residues: CSVGQISAFF. This chain links TRBV29-1 with TRBJ1-1, with a tentative D call TRBD1 (5 bases). V was cut by 4 bases and J by 11 bases, with 11 bases left in between. The CDR3 consists of 10 residues. CDR1 and CDR2 from the germline V gene are SQVTM and ANQGSEA.

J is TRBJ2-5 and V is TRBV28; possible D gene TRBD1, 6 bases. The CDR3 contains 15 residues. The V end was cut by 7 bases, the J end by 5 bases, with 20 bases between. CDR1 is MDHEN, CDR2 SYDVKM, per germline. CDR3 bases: TGTGCCAGCAACCCAAGACAGGCCGCCGCGGAGACCCAGTACTTC. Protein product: CASNPRQAAAETQYF. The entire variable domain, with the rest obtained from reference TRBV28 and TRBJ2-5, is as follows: DVKVTQSSRYLVKRTGEKVFLECVQDMDHENMFWYRQDPGLGLRLIYFSYDVKMKEKGDIPEGYSVSREKKERFSLILESASTNQTSMYLCASNPRQAAAETQYFGPGTRLLVL.

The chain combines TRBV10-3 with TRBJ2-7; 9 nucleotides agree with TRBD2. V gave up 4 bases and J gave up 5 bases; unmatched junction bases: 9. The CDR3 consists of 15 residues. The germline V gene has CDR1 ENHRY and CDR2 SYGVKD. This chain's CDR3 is CAISVPSGRKNEQYF. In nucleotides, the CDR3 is TGTGCCATCAGTGTCCCCAGCGGGAGGAAAAACGAGCAGTACTTC.

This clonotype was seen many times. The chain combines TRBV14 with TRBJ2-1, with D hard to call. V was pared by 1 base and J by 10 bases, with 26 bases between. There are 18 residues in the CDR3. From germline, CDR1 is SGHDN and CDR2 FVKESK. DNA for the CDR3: TGTGCCAGCAGCCAAGTTTCGGTGATAGGGATTCATATAAACGAGCAGTTCTTC. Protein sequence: CASSQVSVIGIHINEQFF.

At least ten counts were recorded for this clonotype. The CDR3, as DNA: TGTGCCAGCAGTCCGCTTGGTTGGACCCAGTACTTC. This gives the protein CASSPLGWTQYF. This chain links TRBV12-3 or TRBV12-4 with TRBJ2-5; D not certain. CDR3 length: 12 residues. The V end was cut by 5 bases, the J end by 7 bases, with 11 bases between.

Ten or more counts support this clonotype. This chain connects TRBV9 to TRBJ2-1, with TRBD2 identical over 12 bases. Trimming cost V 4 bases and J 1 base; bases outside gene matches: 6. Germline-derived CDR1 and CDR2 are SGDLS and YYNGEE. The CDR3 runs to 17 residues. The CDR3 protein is CASSRTSGASSYNEQFF. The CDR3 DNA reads TGTGCCAGCAGCCGGACTAGCGGGGCTTCTTCCTACAATGAGCAGTTCTTC.

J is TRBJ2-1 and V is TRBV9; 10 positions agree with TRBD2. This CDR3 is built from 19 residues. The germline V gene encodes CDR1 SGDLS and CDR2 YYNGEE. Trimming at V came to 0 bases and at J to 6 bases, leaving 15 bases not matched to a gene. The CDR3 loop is CASSVAFHRLAGVGNEQFF. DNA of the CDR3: TGTGCCAGCAGCGTAGCGTTTCATCGGCTAGCGGGAGTCGGCAATGAGCAGTTCTTC.

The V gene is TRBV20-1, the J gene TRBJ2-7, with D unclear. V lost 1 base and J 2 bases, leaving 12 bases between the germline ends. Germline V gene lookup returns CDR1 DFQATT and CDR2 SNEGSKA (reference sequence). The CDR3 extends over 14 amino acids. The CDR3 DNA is TGCAGTGCTAGAGCCCACAACAGTCCCTACGAGCAGTACTTC. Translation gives CSARAHNSPYEQYF.

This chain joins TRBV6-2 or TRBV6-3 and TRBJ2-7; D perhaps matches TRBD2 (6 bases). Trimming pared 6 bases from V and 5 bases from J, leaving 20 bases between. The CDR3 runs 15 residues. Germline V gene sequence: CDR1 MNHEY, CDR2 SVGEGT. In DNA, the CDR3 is TGTGCCAGCAGCCATCTAGGAGGGAATGGGAACGAGCAGTACTTC. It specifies CASSHLGGNGNEQYF.

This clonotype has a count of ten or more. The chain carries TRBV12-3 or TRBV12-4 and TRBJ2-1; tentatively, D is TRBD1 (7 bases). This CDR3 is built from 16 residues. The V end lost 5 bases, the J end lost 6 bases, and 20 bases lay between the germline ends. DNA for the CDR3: TGTGCCAGCAGTCTCCCAACAGGGCAGGGGGGCAATGAGCAGTTCTTC. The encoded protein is CASSLPTGQGGNEQFF.

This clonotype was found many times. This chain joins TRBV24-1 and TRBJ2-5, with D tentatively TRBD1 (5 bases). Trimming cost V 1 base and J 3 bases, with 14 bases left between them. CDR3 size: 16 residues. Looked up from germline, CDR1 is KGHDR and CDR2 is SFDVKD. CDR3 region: CATSDFPRQLKETQYF. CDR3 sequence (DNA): TGTGCCACCAGTGATTTCCCAAGACAGCTAAAAGAGACCCAGTACTTC.

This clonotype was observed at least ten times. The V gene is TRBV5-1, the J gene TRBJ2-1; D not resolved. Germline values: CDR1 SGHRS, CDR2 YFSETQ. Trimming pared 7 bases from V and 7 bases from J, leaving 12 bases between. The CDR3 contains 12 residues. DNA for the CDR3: TGCGCCAGCTTCCTCCGTGGAAATGAGCAGTTCTTC. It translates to CASFLRGNEQFF.

The CDR3 loop is CASSLERGGPRPDTQYF. CDR3 sequence (DNA): TGTGCCAGCAGTTTGGAAAGGGGAGGCCCCCGTCCGGATACGCAGTATTTT. The genes are TRBV27 and TRBJ2-3, with a weak D call TRBD2 (6 bases). Germline lookup yields CDR1 MNHEY and CDR2 SMNVEV (reference sequence). Trimming took off 3 bases at V and 6 bases at J, with 22 bases between the two ends. The CDR3 is 17 residues long.

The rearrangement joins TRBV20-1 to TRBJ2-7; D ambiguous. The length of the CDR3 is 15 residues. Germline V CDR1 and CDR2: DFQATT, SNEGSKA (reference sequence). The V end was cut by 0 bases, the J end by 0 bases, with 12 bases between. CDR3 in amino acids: CSARDNSRYSYEQYF. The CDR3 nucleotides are TGCAGTGCTAGAGATAATTCACGGTACTCCTACGAGCAGTACTTC.

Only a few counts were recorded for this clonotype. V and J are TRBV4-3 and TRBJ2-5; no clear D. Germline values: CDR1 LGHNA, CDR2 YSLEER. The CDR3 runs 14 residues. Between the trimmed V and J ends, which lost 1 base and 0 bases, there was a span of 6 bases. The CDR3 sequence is CASSQAPDQETQYF. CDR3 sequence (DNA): TGCGCCAGCAGCCAAGCTCCGGACCAAGAGACCCAGTACTTC.

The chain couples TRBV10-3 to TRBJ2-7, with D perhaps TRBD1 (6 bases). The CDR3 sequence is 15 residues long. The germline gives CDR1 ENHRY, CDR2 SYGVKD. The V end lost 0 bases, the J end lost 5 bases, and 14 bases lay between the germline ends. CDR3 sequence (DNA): TGTGCCATCAGTGAGTCTATGGGACAACCACACGAGCAGTACTTC. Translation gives CAISESMGQPHEQYF.

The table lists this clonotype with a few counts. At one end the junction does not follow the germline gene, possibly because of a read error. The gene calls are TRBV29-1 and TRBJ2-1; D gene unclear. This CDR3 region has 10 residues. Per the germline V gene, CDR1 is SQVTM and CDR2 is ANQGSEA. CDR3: CSVDSRCLSF. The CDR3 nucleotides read TGCAGCGTTGATAGTAGATGTCTGTCCTTC.

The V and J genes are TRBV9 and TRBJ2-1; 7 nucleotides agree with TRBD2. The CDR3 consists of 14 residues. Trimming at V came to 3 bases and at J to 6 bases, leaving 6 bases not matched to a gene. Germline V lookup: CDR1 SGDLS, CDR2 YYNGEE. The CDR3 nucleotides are TGTGCCAGCAGCGCAATGACTAGCAGCAATGAGCAGTTCTTC. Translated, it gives CASSAMTSSNEQFF.

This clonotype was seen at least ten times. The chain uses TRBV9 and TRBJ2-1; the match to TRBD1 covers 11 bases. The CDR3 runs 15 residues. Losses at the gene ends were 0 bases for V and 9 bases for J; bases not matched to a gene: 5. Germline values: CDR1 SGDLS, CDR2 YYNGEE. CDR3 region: CASSVDGTGGAEQFF. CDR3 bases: TGTGCCAGCAGCGTAGATGGGACAGGGGGAGCTGAGCAGTTCTTC.

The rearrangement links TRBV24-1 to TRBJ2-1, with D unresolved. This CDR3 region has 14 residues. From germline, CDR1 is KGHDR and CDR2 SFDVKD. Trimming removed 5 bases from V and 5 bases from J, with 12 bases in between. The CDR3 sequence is CATSARQDHNEQFF. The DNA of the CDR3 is TGTGCCACCAGTGCGCGGCAGGACCACAATGAGCAGTTCTTC.

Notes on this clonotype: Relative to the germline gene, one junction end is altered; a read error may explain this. The CDR3 DNA sequence: TGTGCCATTAGTGCAGGGGGTTACACTGAAGCTTTCTTT. Its translation is CAISAGGYTEAFF. The chain couples TRBV10-3 to TRBJ1-1; TRBD1 agrees at 7 bases. The CDR3 sequence is 13 residues long. Germline V CDR1 and CDR2: ENHRY, SYGVKD.

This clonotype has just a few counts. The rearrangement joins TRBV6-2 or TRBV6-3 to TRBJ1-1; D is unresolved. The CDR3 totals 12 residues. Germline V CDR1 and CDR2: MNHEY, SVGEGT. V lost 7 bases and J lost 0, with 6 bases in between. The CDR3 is CASNTLNTEAFF. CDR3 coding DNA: TGTGCCAGCAACACCTTGAACACTGAAGCTTTCTTT.